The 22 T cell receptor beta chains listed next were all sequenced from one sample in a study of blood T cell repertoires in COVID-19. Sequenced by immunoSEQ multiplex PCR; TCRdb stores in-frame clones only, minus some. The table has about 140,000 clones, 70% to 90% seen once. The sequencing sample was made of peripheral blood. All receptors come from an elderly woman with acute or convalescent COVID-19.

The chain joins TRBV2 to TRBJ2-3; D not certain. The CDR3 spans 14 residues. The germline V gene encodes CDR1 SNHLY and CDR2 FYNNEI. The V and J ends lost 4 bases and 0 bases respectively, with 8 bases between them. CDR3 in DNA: TGTGCCAGCAGTGGGGTGACTAGCACAGATACGCAGTATTTT. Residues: CASSGVTSTDTQYF.

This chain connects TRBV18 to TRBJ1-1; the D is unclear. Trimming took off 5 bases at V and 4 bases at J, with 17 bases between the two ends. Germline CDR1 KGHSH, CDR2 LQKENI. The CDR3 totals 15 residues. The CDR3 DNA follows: TGTGCCAGCTCATCCACCACTCTGACGGGCACTGAAGCTTTCTTT. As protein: CASSSTTLTGTEAFF.

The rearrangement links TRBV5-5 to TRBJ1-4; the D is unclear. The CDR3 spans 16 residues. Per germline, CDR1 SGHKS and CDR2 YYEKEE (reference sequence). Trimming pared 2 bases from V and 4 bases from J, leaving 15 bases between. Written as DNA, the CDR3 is TGTGCCAGCAGCTTCAATCCAGGCCGCGTTAATGAAAAACTGTTTTTT. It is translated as CASSFNPGRVNEKLFF.

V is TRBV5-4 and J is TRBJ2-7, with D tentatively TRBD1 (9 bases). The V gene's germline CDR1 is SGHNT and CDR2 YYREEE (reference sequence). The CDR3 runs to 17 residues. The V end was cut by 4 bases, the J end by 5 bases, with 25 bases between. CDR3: CASSRGGQGGGQNEQYF. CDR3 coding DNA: TGTGCCAGCAGCCGGGGGGGACAGGGAGGAGGACAAAACGAGCAGTACTTC.

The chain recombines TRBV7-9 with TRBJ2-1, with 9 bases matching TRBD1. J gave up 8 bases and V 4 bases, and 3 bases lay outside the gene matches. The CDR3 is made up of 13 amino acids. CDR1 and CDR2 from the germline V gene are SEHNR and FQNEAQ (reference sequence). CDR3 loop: CASSSGQGDEQFF. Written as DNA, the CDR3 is TGTGCCAGCAGCTCGGGACAGGGTGATGAGCAGTTCTTC.

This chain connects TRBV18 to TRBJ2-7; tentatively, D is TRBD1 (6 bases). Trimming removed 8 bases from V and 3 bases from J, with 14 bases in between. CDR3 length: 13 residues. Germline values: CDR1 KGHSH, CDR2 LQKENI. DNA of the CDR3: TGTGCCAGCGGGGGCAGGGTTAACTACGAGCAGTACTTC. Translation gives CASGGRVNYEQYF.

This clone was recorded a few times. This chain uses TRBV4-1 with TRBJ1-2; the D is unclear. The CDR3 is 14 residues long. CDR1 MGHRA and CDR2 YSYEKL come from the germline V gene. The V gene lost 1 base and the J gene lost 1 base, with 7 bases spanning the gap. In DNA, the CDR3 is TGCGCCAGCAGCCAAGCGAACGGTAACTATGGCTACACCTTC. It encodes CASSQANGNYGYTF.

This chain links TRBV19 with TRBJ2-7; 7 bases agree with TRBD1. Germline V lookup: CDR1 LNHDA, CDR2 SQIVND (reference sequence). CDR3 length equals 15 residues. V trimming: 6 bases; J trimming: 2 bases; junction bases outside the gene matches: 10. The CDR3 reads CASSRQGKSAYEQYF. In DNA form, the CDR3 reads TGTGCCAGTAGCAGACAGGGAAAATCCGCCTACGAGCAGTACTTC.

CDR3 region: CASSPRTGDGAKNIQYF. In DNA, the CDR3 is TGTGCCAGTAGTCCGCGGACAGGCGATGGAGCCAAAAACATTCAGTACTTC. The chain employs TRBV19 and TRBJ2-4; 7 nucleotides match TRBD1. V was pared by 5 bases and J by 0 bases, with 10 bases of the junction left unmatched. The length of the CDR3 is 17 residues. CDR1 LNHDA and CDR2 SQIVND come from the germline V gene (reference sequence).

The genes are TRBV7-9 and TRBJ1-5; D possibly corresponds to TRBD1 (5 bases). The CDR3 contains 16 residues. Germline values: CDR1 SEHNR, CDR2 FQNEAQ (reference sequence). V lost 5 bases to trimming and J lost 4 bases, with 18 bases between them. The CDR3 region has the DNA TGTGCCAGCAGCCCCACCCAGGGCGGAGGGAATCAGCCCCAGCATTTT. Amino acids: CASSPTQGGGNQPQHF.

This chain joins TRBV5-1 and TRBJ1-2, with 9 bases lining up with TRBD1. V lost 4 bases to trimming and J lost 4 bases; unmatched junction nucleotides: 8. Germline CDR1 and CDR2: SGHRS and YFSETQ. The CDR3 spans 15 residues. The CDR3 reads CASSLPGTGTYGYTF. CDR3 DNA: TGCGCCAGCAGCCTACCCGGGACAGGGACCTATGGCTACACCTTC. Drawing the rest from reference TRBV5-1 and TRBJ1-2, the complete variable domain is KAGVTQTPRYLIKTRGQQVTLSCSPISGHRSVSWYQQTPGQGLQFLFEYFSETQRNKGNFPGRFSGRQFSNSRSEMNVSTLELGDSALYLCASSLPGTGTYGYTFGSGTRLTVV.

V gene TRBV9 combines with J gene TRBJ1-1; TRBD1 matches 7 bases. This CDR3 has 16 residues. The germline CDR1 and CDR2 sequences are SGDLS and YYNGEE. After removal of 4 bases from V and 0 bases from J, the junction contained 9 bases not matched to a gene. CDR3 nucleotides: TGTGCCAGCAGCAAAGGTACCGGGACAGTGAACACTGAAGCTTTCTTT. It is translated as CASSKGTGTVNTEAFF. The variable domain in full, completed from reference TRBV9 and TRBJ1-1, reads DSGVTQTPKHLITATGQRVTLRCSPRSGDLSVYWYQQSLDQGLQFLIQYYNGEERAKGNILERFSAQQFPDLHSELNLSSLELGDSALYFCASSKGTGTVNTEAFFGQGTRLTVV.

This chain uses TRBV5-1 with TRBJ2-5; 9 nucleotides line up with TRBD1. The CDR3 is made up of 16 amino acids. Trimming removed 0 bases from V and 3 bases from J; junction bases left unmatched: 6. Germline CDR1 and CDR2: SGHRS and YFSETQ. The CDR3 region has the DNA TGCGCCAGCAGCTTGGGGGACAGGGTGGTTAAAGAGACCCAGTACTTC. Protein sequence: CASSLGDRVVKETQYF.

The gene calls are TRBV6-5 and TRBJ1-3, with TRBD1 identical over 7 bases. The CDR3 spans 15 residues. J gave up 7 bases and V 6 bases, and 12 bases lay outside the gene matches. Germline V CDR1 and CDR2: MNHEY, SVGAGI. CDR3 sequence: CASRLDRDPMNTIYF. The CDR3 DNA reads TGTGCCAGCAGGTTAGACAGGGACCCCATGAACACCATATATTTT.

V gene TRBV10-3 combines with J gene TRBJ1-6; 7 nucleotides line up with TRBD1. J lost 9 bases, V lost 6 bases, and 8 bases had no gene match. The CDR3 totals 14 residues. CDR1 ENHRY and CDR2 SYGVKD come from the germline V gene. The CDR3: CAIRPAQGTSPLHF. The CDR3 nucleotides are TGTGCCATCAGGCCCGCACAGGGGACTTCACCCCTCCACTTT.

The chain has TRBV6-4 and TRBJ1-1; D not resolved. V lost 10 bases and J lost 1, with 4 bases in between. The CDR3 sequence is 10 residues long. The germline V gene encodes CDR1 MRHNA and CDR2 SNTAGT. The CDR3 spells CATGNTEAFF. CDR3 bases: TGTGCCACCGGGAACACTGAAGCTTTCTTT.

Written as DNA, the CDR3 is TGTGCCAGTAGGGGGAGGGGCGCGACTAATGAAAAACTGTTTTTT. It specifies CASRGRGATNEKLFF. This chain uses TRBV19 with TRBJ1-4, with D possibly matching TRBD1 (5 bases). Germline loops: CDR1 LNHDA, CDR2 SQIVND (reference sequence). The CDR3 spans 15 residues. Trimming shortened V by 6 bases and J by 2 bases, and 13 bases separated the two germline ends.

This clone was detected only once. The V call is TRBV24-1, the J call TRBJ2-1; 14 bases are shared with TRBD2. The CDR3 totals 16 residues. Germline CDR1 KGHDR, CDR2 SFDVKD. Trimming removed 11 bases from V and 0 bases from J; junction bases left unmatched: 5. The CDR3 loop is CANRTSGGSSYNEQFF. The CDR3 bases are TGTGCCAATAGGACTAGCGGGGGGAGCTCCTACAATGAGCAGTTCTTC.

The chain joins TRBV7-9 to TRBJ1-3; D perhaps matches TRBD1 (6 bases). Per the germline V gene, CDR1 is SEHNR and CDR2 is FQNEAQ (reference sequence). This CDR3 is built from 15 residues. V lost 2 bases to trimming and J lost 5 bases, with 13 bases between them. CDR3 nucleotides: TGTGCCAGCAGCTTAAACGACAGGCAGCGAAACACCATATATTTT. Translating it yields CASSLNDRQRNTIYF.

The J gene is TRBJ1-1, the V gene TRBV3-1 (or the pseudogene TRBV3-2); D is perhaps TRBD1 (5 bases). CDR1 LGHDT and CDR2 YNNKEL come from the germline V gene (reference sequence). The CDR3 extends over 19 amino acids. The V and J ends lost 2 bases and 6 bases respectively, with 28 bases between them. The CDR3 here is CASSQPWRRGAHTGSEAFF. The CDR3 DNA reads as TGTGCCAGCAGCCAACCCTGGAGGAGGGGAGCCCACACGGGGTCTGAAGCTTTCTTT.

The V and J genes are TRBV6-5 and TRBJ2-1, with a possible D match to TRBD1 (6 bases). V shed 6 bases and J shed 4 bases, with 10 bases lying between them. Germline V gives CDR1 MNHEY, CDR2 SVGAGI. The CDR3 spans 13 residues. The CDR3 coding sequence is TGTGCCAGCAGAGGGCAGGGGTACAATGAGCAGTTCTTC. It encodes CASRGQGYNEQFF.

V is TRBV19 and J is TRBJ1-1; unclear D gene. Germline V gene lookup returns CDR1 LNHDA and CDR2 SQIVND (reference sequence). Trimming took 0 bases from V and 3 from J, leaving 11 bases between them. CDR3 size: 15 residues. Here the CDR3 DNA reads TGTGCCAGTAGTATAGATCGGGGAGTGTACACTGAAGCTTTCTTT. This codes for CASSIDRGVYTEAFF.